This T cell receptor (beta chain) was retrieved from a study of CD8 T cells in ankylosing spondylitis. Study-level findings and limits: Characteristic, it appeared, of ankylosing spondylitis blood was a TCR beta motif of eight highly homologous variants.

Ten or more counts support this clonotype. Its matching antigen is unknown. Germline assignment: CDR1 DFQATT and CDR2 SNEGSKA (reference sequence). V gave up 5 bases and J gave up 3 bases, with 18 bases separating them. The CDR3 covers 15 residues. TCRdb analysed the 5' RACE reads with MiXCR anew, one entry per CDR3 protein. Here the sample spans some 840,000 distinct CDR3 sequences, about 10% being singletons. This sequence originates from a male donor with ankylosing spondylitis. What was sequenced was blood, either unsorted or a sorted T cell fraction (not recorded which). J is TRBJ2-3 and V is TRBV20-1; the D gene is possibly TRBD2 (6 bases). The CDR3: CSASKVAAKTDTQYF. In DNA, the CDR3 is TGCAGTGCTTCAAAGGTAGCGGCCAAAACAGATACGCAGTATTTT.